This T cell receptor (beta chain) was recovered during a study of blood T cells in healthy people across ages. Findings and limits, study-wide: Naive T cell percentage and TCR beta diversity correlated strongly.

This clonotype was observed a handful of times. Its antigen is still unknown. This CDR3 is 15 amino acids long. The V gene's germline CDR1 is LGHDT and CDR2 YNNKEL (reference sequence). Trimming stripped 2 bases from V and 7 bases from J, with 15 bases between. The second PCR ran about 6 to 12 cycles with a sample-barcoded 5' primer and J-beta primers. All samples yielded 2.5 million or more CDR3-containing paired-end reads. TCRdb reprocessed the 5' RACE reads with MiXCR, giving one entry per CDR3 protein. The data contain around 800,000 distinct CDR3 sequences, roughly 46% of them singletons. Isolation of PBMCs gave at least 7 million cells per sample.

Sequencing was done on a sample of blood. The V and J genes are TRBV3-1 and TRBJ2-1; D remains unclear. This TCR was sampled from a man of 80 years or more in good health. CDR3 sequence: CASSQRGRMGNEQFF. CDR3 nucleotide sequence: TGTGCCAGCAGCCAACGCGGCCGGATGGGGAATGAGCAGTTCTTC.